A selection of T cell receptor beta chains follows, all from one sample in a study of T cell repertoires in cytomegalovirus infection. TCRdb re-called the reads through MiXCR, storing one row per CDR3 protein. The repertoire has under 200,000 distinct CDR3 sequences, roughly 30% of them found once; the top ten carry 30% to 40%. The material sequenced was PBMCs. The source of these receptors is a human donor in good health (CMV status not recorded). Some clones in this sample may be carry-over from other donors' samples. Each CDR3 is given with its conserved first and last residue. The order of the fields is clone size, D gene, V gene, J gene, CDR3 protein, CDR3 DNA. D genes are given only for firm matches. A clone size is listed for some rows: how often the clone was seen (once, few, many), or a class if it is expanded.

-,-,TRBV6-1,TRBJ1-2,CASSEGAARAAF,TGTGCCAGCAGTGAAGGGGCGGCGCGGGCGGCCTTC
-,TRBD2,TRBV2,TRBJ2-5,CASELVGGEGQETQYF,TGTGCCAGCGAGCTCGTTGGCGGGGAGGGTCAAGAGACCCAGTACTTC
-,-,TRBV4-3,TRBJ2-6,CASSQLTGTGANVLTF,TGCGCCAGCAGCCAGTTAACGGGTACTGGGGCCAACGTCCTGACTTTC
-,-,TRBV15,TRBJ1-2,CASSRKGGGFYGYTF,TGTGCCTCCAGCCGGAAAGGGGGAGGGTTCTATGGCTACACCTTC
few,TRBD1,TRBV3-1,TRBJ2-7,CASSLRDRDTYEQYF,TGTGCCAGCAGCCTCCGGGACAGGGATACCTACGAGCAGTACTTC
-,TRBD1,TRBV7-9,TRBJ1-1,CASSLALTGGGTEAFF,TGTGCCAGCAGCTTAGCGCTCACAGGGGGCGGCACTGAAGCTTTCTTT
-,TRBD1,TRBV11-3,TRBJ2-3,CASSLTGAPSTDTQYF,TGTGCCAGCAGCTTAACAGGGGCCCCAAGCACAGATACGCAGTATTTT
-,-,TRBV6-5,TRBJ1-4,CASSYTGGLEKLFF,TGTGCCAGCAGTTACACTGGGGGGCTTGAAAAACTGTTTTTT
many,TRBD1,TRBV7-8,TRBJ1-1,CASSSDRGTTEAFF,TGTGCCAGCAGCTCCGACAGGGGCACTACTGAAGCTTTCTTT
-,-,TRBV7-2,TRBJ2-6,CASSLVRAGANVLTF,TGTGCCAGCAGCTTAGTCAGGGCTGGGGCCAACGTCCTGACTTTC
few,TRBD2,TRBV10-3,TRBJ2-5,CAISGGGAGETQYF,TGTGCCATCAGTGGGGGAGGGGCGGGGGAGACCCAGTACTTC
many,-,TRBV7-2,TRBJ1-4,CASSLAWGLNEKLFF,TGTGCCAGCAGCTTAGCATGGGGCTTGAATGAAAAACTGTTTTTT
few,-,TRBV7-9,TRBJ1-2,CASSFEQGGGYTF,TGTGCCAGCAGCTTCGAACAAGGTGGCGGCTACACCTTC
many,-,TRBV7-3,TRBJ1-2,CASSPTGREDYGYTF,TGTGCCAGCAGCCCCACGGGCAGGGAGGACTATGGCTACACCTTC
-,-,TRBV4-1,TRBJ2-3,CASSQEGTDTQYF,TGCGCCAGCAGCCAAGAGGGAACAGATACGCAGTATTTT
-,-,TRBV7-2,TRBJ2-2,CASSLRGFHTGELFF,TGTGCCAGCAGCTTAAGGGGTTTTCACACCGGGGAGCTGTTTTTT
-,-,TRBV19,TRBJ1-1,CASSWGEMNTEAFF,TGTGCCAGTAGCTGGGGGGAGATGAACACTGAAGCTTTCTTT
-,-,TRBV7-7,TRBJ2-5,CASSLKAGKETQYF,TGTGCTAGCAGCTTAAAGGCGGGGAAAGAGACCCAGTACTTC
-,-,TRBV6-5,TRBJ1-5,CASRRIGVSDQPQHF,TGTGCCAGCCGGAGAATCGGGGTTAGCGATCAGCCCCAGCATTTT
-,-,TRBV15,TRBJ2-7,CATSRDGTPLRGQYF,TGTGCCACCAGCAGAGATGGGACACCTCTACGCGGGCAGTACTTC
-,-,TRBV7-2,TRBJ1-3,CASSLRAEIYSGNTIYF,TGTGCCAGCAGCCTTAGGGCAGAGATTTACTCTGGAAACACCATATATTTT
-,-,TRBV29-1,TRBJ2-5,CSVEVPDARSQYF,TGCAGCGTTGAAGTCCCGGACGCAAGGTCCCAGTACTTC
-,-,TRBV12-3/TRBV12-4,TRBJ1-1,CASSLDPVGRVEAFF,TGTGCCAGCAGTTTGGATCCCGTTGGACGAGTTGAAGCTTTCTTT
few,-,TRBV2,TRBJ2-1,CASSPGLIKNEQFF,TGTGCCAGCAGCCCCGGGCTAATTAAGAATGAGCAGTTCTTC
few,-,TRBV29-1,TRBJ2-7,CSVGLGGASYEQYF,TGCAGCGTTGGGCTGGGGGGGGCATCCTACGAGCAGTACTTC
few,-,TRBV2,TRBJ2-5,CASGGGRADGQETQYF,TGTGCCAGCGGGGGGGGCAGGGCCGACGGACAAGAGACCCAGTACTTC
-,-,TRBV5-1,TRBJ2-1,CASSTGRITDNEQFF,TGCGCCAGCAGCACGGGACGCATTACGGACAATGAGCAGTTCTTC
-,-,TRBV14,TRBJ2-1,CASSPGPFLYNEQFF,TGTGCCAGCAGCCCAGGGCCGTTTTTATACAATGAGCAGTTCTTC
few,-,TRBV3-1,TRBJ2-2,CASSQKGSGELFF,TGTGCCAGCAGCCAAAAGGGCTCCGGGGAGCTGTTTTTT
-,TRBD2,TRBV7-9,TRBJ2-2,CASSLLTSGGNTGELFF,TGTGCCAGCAGCTTATTGACTAGCGGGGGGAACACCGGGGAGCTGTTTTTT
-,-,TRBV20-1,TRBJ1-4,CSAREGTYNEKLFF,TGCAGTGCTAGAGAGGGGACGTATAATGAAAAACTGTTTTTT
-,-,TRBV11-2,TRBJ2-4,CASSLGITKNIQYF,TGTGCCAGCAGCTTAGGGATTACCAAAAACATTCAGTACTTC
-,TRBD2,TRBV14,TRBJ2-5,CASSRTSSTLETQYF,TGTGCCAGCAGCCGGACTAGTTCTACCTTAGAGACCCAGTACTTC
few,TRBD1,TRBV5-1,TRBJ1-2,CASSLDRGQGAHGYTF,TGCGCCAGCAGCTTGGACAGGGGACAGGGGGCGCATGGCTACACCTTC
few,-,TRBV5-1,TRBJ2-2,CASSKGYWNRANTGELFF,TGCGCCAGCAGCAAGGGGTATTGGAACAGGGCGAACACCGGGGAGCTGTTTTTT
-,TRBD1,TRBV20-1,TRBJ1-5,CSARDRQGGNQPQHF,TGCAGTGCTAGAGATCGCCAGGGGGGCAATCAGCCCCAGCATTTT
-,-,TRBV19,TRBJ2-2,CASSINVDTGELFF,TGTGCCAGTAGTATTAACGTAGACACCGGGGAGCTGTTTTTT
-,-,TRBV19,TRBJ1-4,CASSIDPDGEKLFF,TGTGCCAGTAGTATAGACCCGGACGGTGAAAAACTGTTTTTT
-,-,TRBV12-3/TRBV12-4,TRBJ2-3,CASSPTGMGAQYF,TGTGCCAGCAGTCCGACGGGGATGGGGGCGCAGTATTTT
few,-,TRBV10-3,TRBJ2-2,CAISEAPIRDTGELFF,TGTGCCATCAGTGAGGCCCCAATCCGGGACACCGGGGAGCTGTTTTTT
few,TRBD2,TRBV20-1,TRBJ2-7,CSAAPSGRSYEQYF,TGCAGTGCCGCTCCTAGCGGGAGATCGTACGAGCAGTACTTC
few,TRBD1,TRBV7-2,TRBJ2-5,CASSWTGRQETQYF,TGTGCCAGCAGCTGGACAGGGAGACAAGAGACCCAGTACTTC
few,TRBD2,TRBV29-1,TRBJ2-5,CSVVLAGVFEETQYF,TGCAGCGTTGTGCTAGCGGGGGTCTTTGAAGAGACCCAGTACTTC
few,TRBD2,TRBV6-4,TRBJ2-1,CASSDSASGGADEQFF,TGTGCCAGCAGTGACTCTGCTAGCGGGGGGGCCGATGAGCAGTTCTTC
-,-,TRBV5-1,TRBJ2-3,CASSLAGLPGTDTQYF,TGCGCCAGCAGCTTGGCAGGGCTCCCCGGCACAGATACGCAGTATTTT
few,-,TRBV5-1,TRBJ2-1,CASMLPRDSYNEQFF,TGCGCCAGCATGTTGCCCCGCGACAGTTACAATGAGCAGTTCTTC
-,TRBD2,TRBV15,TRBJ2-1,CATSRDRVTSGGRGNEQFF,TGTGCCACCAGCAGAGATAGAGTGACTAGCGGGGGGCGGGGCAATGAGCAGTTCTTC
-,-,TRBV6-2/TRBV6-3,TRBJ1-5,CASSYIRSLGSYSNQPQHF,TGTGCCAGCAGTTACATTAGGAGTCTCGGCTCCTATAGCAATCAGCCCCAGCATTTT
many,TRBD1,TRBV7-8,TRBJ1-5,CASAGDRSNQPQHF,TGTGCCAGCGCTGGGGACAGATCCAATCAGCCCCAGCATTTT
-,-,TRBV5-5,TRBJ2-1,CASSLAWGEQFF,TGTGCCAGCAGCTTGGCTTGGGGTGAGCAGTTCTTC
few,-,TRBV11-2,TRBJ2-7,CASSFPHYEQYF,TGTGCCAGCAGCTTTCCGCACTACGAGCAGTACTTC
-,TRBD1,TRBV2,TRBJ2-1,CATGTELYNEQFF,TGTGCCACAGGGACAGAACTGTACAATGAGCAGTTCTTC
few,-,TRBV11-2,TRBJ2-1,CASSSQYGSNEQFF,TGTGCCAGCAGCTCCCAATACGGAAGCAATGAGCAGTTCTTC
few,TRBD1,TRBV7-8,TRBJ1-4,CASSPGEGAEKLFF,TGTGCCAGCAGCCCTGGTGAGGGGGCTGAAAAACTGTTTTTT
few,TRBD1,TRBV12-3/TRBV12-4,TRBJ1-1,CASSLGQADTEAFF,TGTGCCAGCAGTTTGGGACAGGCAGATACTGAAGCTTTCTTT
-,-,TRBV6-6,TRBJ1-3,CASSWGSGNTIYF,TGTGCCAGCAGCTGGGGCTCTGGAAACACCATATATTTT
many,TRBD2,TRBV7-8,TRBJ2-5,CASVRSGGQQETQYF,TGTGCCAGCGTCAGGAGCGGGGGGCAGCAAGAGACCCAGTACTTC